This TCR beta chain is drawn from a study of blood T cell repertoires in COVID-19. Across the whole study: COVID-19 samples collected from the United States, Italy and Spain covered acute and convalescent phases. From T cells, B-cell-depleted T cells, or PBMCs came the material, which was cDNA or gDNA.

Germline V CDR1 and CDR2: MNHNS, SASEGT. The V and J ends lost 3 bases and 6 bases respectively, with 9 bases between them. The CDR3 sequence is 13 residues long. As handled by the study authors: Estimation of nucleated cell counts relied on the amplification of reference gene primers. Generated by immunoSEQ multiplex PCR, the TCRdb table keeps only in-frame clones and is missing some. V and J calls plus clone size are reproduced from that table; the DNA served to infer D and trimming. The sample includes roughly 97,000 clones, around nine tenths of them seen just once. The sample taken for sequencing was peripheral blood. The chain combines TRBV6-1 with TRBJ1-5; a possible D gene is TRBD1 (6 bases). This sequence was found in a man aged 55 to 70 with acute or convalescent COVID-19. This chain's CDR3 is CASSEGAGQPQHF. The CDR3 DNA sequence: TGTGCCAGCAGTGAGGGGGCAGGTCAGCCCCAGCATTTT.